The source of this T cell receptor (beta chain) is a study of T-cell reconstitution after alpha-beta-depleted transplantation in children. Whole-study results and caveats: Reported findings indicate that, about two months after transplant, alpha-beta T cells came from several hundred expanded clones, which were derived from non-depleted graft cells. Elevated TCRbeta diversity at day 60 was traced, in some patients, to surviving recipient T cells and thymic progenitors. At the one-year point after transplant, T-cell counts and TCRbeta diversity were found to come mostly from T cells that had been newly produced.

Trimming cost V 6 bases and J 6 bases, with 14 bases left between them. This CDR3 contains 14 residues. The V gene's germline CDR1 is MGHDK and CDR2 SYGVNS. It was with unique molecular identifiers that the TCRbeta library was prepared. TCRdb itself ran the PCR reads through MiXCR, one entry per CDR3 protein. Of 90,000 to 100,000 distinct CDR3 sequences listed, about 25% are singletons. Only a few counts were recorded for this clonotype. The antigen remains unidentified. This sequence originates from a boy aged 2 to 10 with acute lymphoblastic leukemia, due to receive a stem cell transplant. This chain connects TRBV25-1 to TRBJ2-2; perhaps D is TRBD1 or TRBD2 (6 bases each). The sample in question was PBMCs, obtained before TCRalphabeta/CD19-depleted stem cell transplant. CDR3 amino acids: CASSGGGRAGELFF. CDR3 nucleotides: TGTGCCAGCAGCGGTGGGGGGCGCGCCGGGGAGCTGTTTTTT.